This T cell receptor (beta chain) was obtained from a study of blood T cell repertoires in COVID-19 (dated by TCRdb to the early 2020s). About the full investigation: The collaborator samples originated in the United States, Italy and Spain and spanned the acute and convalescent phases of COVID-19. The material from the prospective study consisted of cDNA or gDNA derived from T cells, B-cell-depleted T cells, or PBMCs. The dataset comprised deeply sampled blood TCRbeta repertoires from subjects exposed to, actively infected with, or recovered from COVID-19. A freely available public database, intended as a resource for researchers studying the immune response to SARS-CoV-2, is where the repertoires were released. The samples were drawn from two sources: the first 160 participants of the ongoing ImmuneRACE study, and 950 to 1,500 subjects contributed by 6 global collaborators. Nearly every sample came with metadata listing a de-identified subject ID, COVID-19 status, age in years and sex. Where available, HLA class I and class II types were taken from metadata supplied by the sample provider and were not determined by assay-based typing.

Enrolling through a virtual design, the prospective study's participants ranged in age from roughly 18 to 90 years and lived across more than 20 United States geographic areas. In the prospective study, participants were assigned to cohorts based on the clinical history participants reported in a screening survey and a study questionnaire. Recovered participants in ImmuneRACE Cohort 3 were defined as having two consecutive negative NP/OP PCR tests, clearance from a healthcare professional, or resolution of symptoms. Each participant in the prospective study had whole blood, serum and a nasopharyngeal or oropharyngeal swab collected by mobile phlebotomists. Participants in the prospective study had the option to provide additional blood draws and questionnaires over a roughly 2-month period. Prospective study blood samples were shipped either frozen or at room temperature before DNA extraction.

This clone was observed once. The clone's antigen remains unknown. No base qualities exist here, and no much larger clone lies one base off it. Additional DNA sequences in this sample encode the identical CDR3. The germline V gene supplies CDR1 LGHNA and CDR2 YSLEER. V has 4 bases trimmed and J has 5 bases trimmed; junction bases matching no gene number 4. The CDR3 starts with the cysteine, ends with the phenylalanine, and has 14 residues. The entry retains the CDR3 DNA only, 42 bases that are in frame from base 1. Broad study findings and their caveats: How much clinical and demographic metadata was included differed by source and by participant, and the metadata was provided uncurated.

TCRbeta CDR3 regions were amplified from genomic DNA using the immunoSEQ Assay, a bias-controlled multiplex PCR. The original methods were these. Nucleated cell counts per sample were estimated from amplification of reference gene primers within the assay. To quantify the absolute abundance of each unique TCRbeta CDR3 rearrangement, sequence reads were collapsed and filtered. For each sample, productive Simpson clonality was calculated by taking the square root of Simpson's diversity index across productive rearrangements. The table comes from immuneACCESS by way of TCRdb, which keeps in-frame sequences with V and J called. Part of the clones is missing from these tables; in studies checked, under half for an unresolved V gene and the rest for unknown reasons. V, J and clone size derive from that table, while D and trimming were established from the DNA sequence. A total of fewer than 350,000 clones appear in this sample, around nine tenths of them only once. The top ten clonotypes cover around 1.7% of the sample.

Recombination connected TRBV4-3 to TRBJ1-2; the central 10 bases match TRBD1. The specimen sequenced was PBMCs or T cells enriched from blood (not recorded which). This clonotype originated in a woman aged 40 to 50 who had recovered from COVID-19. The DNA reads TGCGCCAGCAGCCCCGGGACAGGGGATTATGGCTACACCTTC. The encoded protein is CASSPGTGDYGYTF.